Listed here is a single T cell receptor (beta chain). Its antigen is not identified. In the PCR, 60 Vbeta and 13 Jbeta primers were used. This table comes from immunoSEQ multiplex PCR, and its TCRdb copy is limited to in-frame clones, with some not included. The table lists about 160,000 clones, approximately 80% of them singletons. The sample belongs to a study of cytomegalovirus exposure and HLA in healthy donors. Study findings and constraints: In a later analysis, TCR beta V- and J-gene trimming was associated with a missense DCLRE1C variant. It was reported that TCR beta sequences correctly inferred the HLA-A and HLA-B alleles for most subjects.

With 6 bases clipped from V and 5 bases from J, the junction kept 5 bases outside the gene matches. The germline V gene encodes CDR1 SGHRS and CDR2 YFSETQ. The CDR3 totals 14 residues. The genes are TRBV5-1 and TRBJ2-2; 9 bases are shared with TRBD1. What was sequenced was PBMCs. The sequence was obtained from a man in his forties or fifties in good health and CMV-seropositive. The CDR3 DNA sequence: TGCGCCAGCAATCCGGGACAGGGAACCGGGGAGCTGTTTTTT. It encodes CASNPGQGTGELFF.